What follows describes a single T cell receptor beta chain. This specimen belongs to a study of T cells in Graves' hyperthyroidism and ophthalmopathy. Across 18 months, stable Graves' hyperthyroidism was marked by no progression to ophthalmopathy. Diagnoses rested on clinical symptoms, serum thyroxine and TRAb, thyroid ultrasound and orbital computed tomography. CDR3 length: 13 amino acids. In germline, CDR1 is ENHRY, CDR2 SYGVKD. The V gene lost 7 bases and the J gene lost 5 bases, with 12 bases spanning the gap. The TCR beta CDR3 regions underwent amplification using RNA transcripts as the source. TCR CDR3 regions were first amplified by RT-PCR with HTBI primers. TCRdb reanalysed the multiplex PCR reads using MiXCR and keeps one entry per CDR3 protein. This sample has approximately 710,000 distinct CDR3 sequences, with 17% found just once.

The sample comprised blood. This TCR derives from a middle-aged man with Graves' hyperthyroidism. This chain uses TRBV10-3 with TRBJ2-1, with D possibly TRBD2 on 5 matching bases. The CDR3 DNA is TGTGCCATCACCGCTAGCTCTAACAATGAGCAGTTCTTC. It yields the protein CAITASSNNEQFF.